Described below is a single TCR beta chain sequence and its context. The germline V gene encodes CDR1 SEHNR and CDR2 FQNEAQ (reference sequence). V shed 5 bases and J 4 bases; nucleotides not matched to a gene: 8. The length of the CDR3 is 16 residues. Execution of the assay was at deep level. Genomic DNA belonging to each subset was distributed in equal measure over several immunoSEQ plates. TCRdb keeps only in-frame clones here, not all; method: immunoSEQ multiplex PCR. Of millions of clones in the sample, around 93% are singletons; the top ten hold approximately 1.7%. This sample is drawn from a study of shared clonotypes between healthy human individuals. Naive CD8 cells lacked CD45RO and underwent positive selection for CCR7, leaving out terminally differentiated effector memory CD45RA+ cells.

The receptor was isolated from a man younger than 35 in good health. Some clones in this sample may be carry-over from other donors' samples. The sample was naive CD8+ T cells from PBMCs. This chain connects TRBV7-9 to TRBJ2-7; 13 nucleotides line up with TRBD2. As DNA, the CDR3 is TGTGCCAGCAGCCGAAGGACTAGCGGGAGAGGGTACGAGCAGTACTTC. Translation gives CASSRRTSGRGYEQYF.